This TCR gamma chain came from a study of gamma-delta chains in newborns, infants, children. Trimming at V came to 0 bases and at J to 5 bases, leaving 4 bases not matched to a gene. CDR3 length: 13 amino acids. Germline CDR1 reads VTNTFY; CDR2 reads YDVSTARD (reference sequence). The sample holds a few counts of this clone. TCRdb re-called the reads via CATT. The repertoire holds roughly 950 gamma-chain clones, about two fifths seen once, with around 25% in the top ten. The V and J genes are TRGV3 and TRGJ1 or TRGJ2. Assignment of the J gene here rests on matching the DNA to germline, because TCRdb gives none. The sample comprised blood. This TCR was recovered from a child who was a newborn, infant or young child, either healthy, febrile or measles-vaccinated (not recorded which). The CDR3, as DNA: TGTGCCACCTGGGACAGGCCCCATTATAAGAAACTCTTT. This translates into CATWDRPHYKKLF.